This TCR beta chain was sequenced for a study of OX40 agonist ivuxolimab in advanced cancers. The overall study: An anti-OX40 (CD134) antibody with agonistic activity, ivuxolimab, was administered to patients.

Clones were read by immunoSEQ multiplex PCR, and TCRdb kept only the in-frame ones, dropping some. Here the sample spans tens of thousands of clones, nearly 95% being singletons. Sequencing was performed on CD4+ or CD8+ T cells sorted from blood, taken in a trial of the OX40 agonist ivuxolimab. This clonotype was obtained from an adult with an advanced solid tumor such as melanoma, head and neck, liver or kidney cancer.

The chain's CDR3 is CASWGRIEQYF. The CDR3 coding sequence is TGCGCCAGCTGGGGTAGAATCGAGCAGTACTTC. The chain joins TRBV5-1 to TRBJ2-7, with D unclear. Germline V gene lookup returns CDR1 SGHRS and CDR2 YFSETQ. V shed 7 bases and J shed 6 bases, with 11 bases lying between them. CDR3 length equals 11 residues.